This T cell receptor beta chain is drawn from a study of T cell responses to AZD1222 COVID-19 vaccine. Study-wide background: Second doses were pooled across both intervals (about 4 or about 12 weeks).

For this clone: Antigen: not known.

General observations from the study: Repertoires in all cases were sampled only once the peak T cell response had passed. The sample set comprised mostly white British donors with more females, and clonal diversity was possibly underestimated. When two AZD1222 doses had been given, Spike-specific TCR breadth and depth rose.

Clones were read by immunoSEQ multiplex PCR, and TCRdb kept only the in-frame ones, dropping some. The sample includes some 120,000 clones, 85% to 95% of them seen just once. The starting material was peripheral blood, obtained on day 0 of AZD1222 vaccination. The clonotype was recovered from an adult in good health.

The CDR3 loop is CASRPSFADTQYF. CDR3 nucleotide sequence: TGCGCCAGCAGACCGAGTTTCGCAGATACGCAGTATTTT. This chain joins TRBV10-2 and TRBJ2-3; D not certain. The germline V gene has CDR1 WSHSY and CDR2 SAAADI. The CDR3 is 13 amino acids. The germline V and J ends were trimmed by 6 bases and 4 bases, with 11 bases remaining between them.